This T cell receptor (beta chain) stems from a study of blood T cell repertoires in COVID-19. Turning to the study itself: Donors in the United States, Italy and Spain gave samples during acute or convalescent COVID-19. T cells, B-cell-depleted T cells, or PBMCs provided the cDNA or gDNA that served as material.

The CDR3 is 14 amino acids. CDR1 MNHNS and CDR2 SASEGT come from the germline V gene. V was pared by 1 base and J by 3 bases, with 9 bases between. In the source study's methods: Reference gene primer amplification gave nucleated cell count estimates. Method: immunoSEQ multiplex PCR; TCRdb's copy keeps in-frame clones and lacks some. The V and J calls and clone size were taken over from that table, and D and trimming were inferred from the DNA. The profile shows roughly 170,000 clones, roughly 80% of them singletons. This chain uses TRBV6-1 with TRBJ1-2; D not certain. This TCR was sampled from a human donor in a cohort sampled during active COVID-19. The sample was peripheral blood. CDR3 residues: CASSEGAQHYGYTF. The DNA for the CDR3 is TGTGCCAGCAGTGAAGGGGCACAACACTATGGCTACACCTTC.